This TCR beta chain was captured in a study of siplizumab effects on memory and regulatory T cells. General study points: A significant reduction in alloreactive sequences traceable to unstimulated CD4+ memory cells was produced by siplizumab.

The length of the CDR3 is 16 residues. Trimming at V came to 5 bases and at J to 5 bases, leaving 14 bases not matched to a gene. Germline V gives CDR1 MRHNA, CDR2 SNTAGT. A note on this clone: Its specificity is unknown.

Using immunoSEQ multiplex PCR, the repertoire was profiled, and TCRdb retains in-frame clones only, with some absent. The sample records 100,000 or so clones, approximately 94% being singletons. This clonotype was obtained from a human donor in good health. The sequencing sample was made of CD4+ T cells sorted from blood. This sequence joins TRBV6-4 and TRBJ2-5; TRBD1 agrees at 7 bases. Here the CDR3 reads CASSRGRGKFGETQYF. CDR3 nucleotide sequence: TGTGCCAGCAGTCGGGGCAGGGGGAAGTTTGGGGAGACCCAGTACTTC.